This T cell receptor (beta chain) was captured by sequencing in a study of cytomegalovirus exposure and HLA in healthy donors. The ends were cut back, 2 bases at V and 4 bases at J, with 18 bases in the middle. The CDR3 has 17 residues. From germline, CDR1 is SNHLY and CDR2 FYNNEI. Details on this clone: The antigen remains undetermined.

A multiplex PCR was run with 60 Vbeta primers and 13 Jbeta primers. Libraries were prepared by immunoSEQ multiplex PCR; TCRdb keeps only in-frame clonotypes and omits some of them. The repertoire holds about 200,000 clones, around 74% seen once, with about 1.4% in the top ten. Overall study findings and caveats: Rates of TCR association differed by HLA locus in a later analysis, with DRB1 highest and HLA-C lowest. A further, later analysis showed that HLA-associated TCR beta chains (compared with equally common others) were more clonally expanded.

Material: PBMCs. The chain has TRBV2 and TRBJ1-3; D may be TRBD1 (6 bases). This receptor was obtained from a girl aged 5-17 years in good health and CMV-seropositive. DNA for the CDR3: TGTGCCAGCAGTGAAAGTGCGTGGTCAGGGGCGGGAAACACCATATATTTT. Its protein is CASSESAWSGAGNTIYF.